Listed here are 15 T cell receptor beta chains from one sample, sequenced in a study of blood T cell repertoires in COVID-19. Libraries were prepared by immunoSEQ multiplex PCR; TCRdb keeps only in-frame clonotypes and omits some of them. The profile shows around 400,000 clones, 85% to 90% of them singletons. Sequencing input: PBMCs or T cells enriched from blood (not recorded which). The receptors shown here come from a woman aged 30 to 39 who had recovered from COVID-19.

V usage is TRBV3-1 (or the pseudogene TRBV3-2) and J usage is TRBJ1-1, with a possible D match to TRBD1 (6 bases). The germline gives CDR1 LGHDT, CDR2 YNNKEL (reference sequence). V was clipped by 7 bases and J by 1 base, with 13 bases between them. The CDR3 is 14 amino acids. The CDR3 protein is CASNYGGANTEAFF. The CDR3 DNA reads TGTGCCAGCAACTATGGGGGGGCGAACACTGAAGCTTTCTTT.

This clone appeared a few times. This chain links TRBV7-9 with TRBJ1-1, with a possible D match to TRBD1 (5 bases). Germline CDR1 reads SEHNR; CDR2 reads FQNEAQ (reference sequence). The CDR3 runs 15 residues. V shed 5 bases and J shed 1 base, with 14 bases lying between them. The CDR3 here is CASSPYTRANTEAFF. DNA of the CDR3: TGTGCCAGCAGCCCATACACCAGGGCGAACACTGAAGCTTTCTTT. The variable domain in full, with the rest retrieved from reference TRBV7-9 and TRBJ1-1, is DTGVSQNPRHKITKRGQNVTFRCDPISEHNRLYWYRQTLGQGPEFLTYFQNEAQLEKSRLLSDRFSAERPKGSFSTLEIQRTEQGDSAMYLCASSPYTRANTEAFFGQGTRLTVV.

The chain joins TRBV6-5 to TRBJ2-5; unclear D gene. This CDR3 comprises 13 residues. Trimming left V 8 bases short and J 2 bases short, with 12 bases between. Germline V CDR1 and CDR2: MNHEY, SVGAGI. In nucleotides, the CDR3 is TGTGCCAGCGGTAACAGCCCTCAAGAGACCCAGTACTTC. This gives the protein CASGNSPQETQYF.

The chain is built from TRBV30 and TRBJ2-1; D is ambiguous. The germline gives CDR1 GTSNPN, CDR2 SVGIG (reference sequence). This CDR3 is 13 amino acids long. The ends were cut back, 4 bases at V and 0 bases at J, with 7 bases in the middle. The CDR3 region is CAWKWSSYNEQFF. Written as DNA, the CDR3 is TGTGCCTGGAAGTGGAGCTCCTACAATGAGCAGTTCTTC.

This clone was found once. J is TRBJ2-2 and V is TRBV27, with D tentatively TRBD2 (6 bases). The CDR3 loop spans 13 amino acids. V lost 3 bases and J 7 bases, leaving 9 bases between the germline ends. The germline gives CDR1 MNHEY, CDR2 SMNVEV (reference sequence). CDR3 amino acids: CASSFGGVGELFF. For the CDR3, the DNA is TGTGCCAGCAGTTTCGGAGGGGTCGGGGAGCTGTTTTTT.

V is TRBV11-3 and J is TRBJ1-1; possible D gene TRBD1, 5 bases. The CDR3 runs to 13 residues. The germline V gene encodes CDR1 SGHNT and CDR2 YENEEA. Trimming left V 6 bases short and J 1 base short, with 9 bases between. The DNA of the CDR3 is TGTGCCAGCAGTCATACAGGGAACACTGAAGCTTTCTTT. Translating it yields CASSHTGNTEAFF.

The chain has TRBV30 and TRBJ1-5; 9 bases fit TRBD1. This CDR3 region has 15 residues. The germline V gene has CDR1 GTSNPN and CDR2 SVGIG (reference sequence). J gave up 4 bases and V 1 base, and 5 bases lay outside the gene matches. The CDR3 DNA follows: TGTGCCTGGAGTGCGGGACAGGGATCTAATCAGCCCCAGCATTTT. The encoded protein is CAWSAGQGSNQPQHF.

This clone was recorded a few times. The chain joins TRBV10-1 to TRBJ2-1; D may be TRBD2 (5 bases). Trimming left V 5 bases short and J 0 bases short, with 5 bases between. Germline V gene data show CDR1 as WNHNN and CDR2 as SYGVQD (reference sequence). The CDR3 sequence is 13 residues long. The CDR3, as DNA: TGCGCCAGCAGTCGGGACTCCTACAATGAGCAGTTCTTC. This gives the protein CASSRDSYNEQFF.

This chain links TRBV18 with TRBJ2-1; perhaps TRBD1 as D (6 bases). Germline values: CDR1 KGHSH, CDR2 LQKENI. The V gene lost 4 bases and the J gene lost 10 bases, with 11 bases spanning the gap. The CDR3 has 12 residues. CDR3 sequence reads: CASSRTVGEQFF. The CDR3 nucleotides are TGTGCCAGCTCACGGACAGTTGGCGAGCAGTTCTTC.

This clone has only a few counts. J is TRBJ1-3 and V is TRBV9; D possibly corresponds to TRBD1 (6 bases). Per the germline V gene, CDR1 is SGDLS and CDR2 is YYNGEE. CDR3 size: 16 residues. Trimming shortened V by 0 bases and J by 2 bases, and 12 bases separated the two germline ends. CDR3 nucleotides: TGTGCCAGCAGCGTAGCTACAGGGACGACTGGAAACACCATATATTTT. It yields the protein CASSVATGTTGNTIYF.

The V call is TRBV19, the J call TRBJ1-1, with D tentatively TRBD1 (5 bases). This CDR3 has 16 amino acids. The V gene's germline CDR1 is LNHDA and CDR2 SQIVND (reference sequence). V dropped 6 bases and J dropped 1 base, with 18 bases sitting between them. The CDR3 DNA reads TGTGCCAGTAGCAATAAAAGACCTCAGGGGAACACTGAAGCTTTCTTT. It is translated as CASSNKRPQGNTEAFF. The entire variable domain, with the rest obtained from reference TRBV19 and TRBJ1-1, is as follows: DGGITQSPKYLFRKEGQNVTLSCEQNLNHDAMYWYRQDPGQGLRLIYYSQIVNDFQKGDIAEGYSVSREKKESFPLTVTSAQKNPTAFYLCASSNKRPQGNTEAFFGQGTRLTVV.

The table lists this clone with a count of one. This sequence joins TRBV2 and TRBJ2-2; 9 nucleotides line up with TRBD2. Germline loops: CDR1 SNHLY, CDR2 FYNNEI. V trimming: 6 bases; J trimming: 7 bases; junction bases outside the gene matches: 12. The CDR3 runs 16 residues. The DNA for the CDR3 is TGTGCCAGCAGCTTCGGGGCGGGAGGGCCTGGCGGGGAGCTGTTTTTT. Encoded protein: CASSFGAGGPGGELFF.

V and J are TRBV9 and TRBJ2-5; 14 nucleotides align to TRBD2. J was trimmed by 5 bases and V by 4 bases; bases with no gene match: 13. Germline V gives CDR1 SGDLS, CDR2 YYNGEE. The CDR3 spans 18 residues. The CDR3 DNA sequence: TGTGCCAGCAGCCCACCTCCCGGGACTAGCGGGAGTGAGGAGACCCAGTACTTC. Residues: CASSPPPGTSGSEETQYF.

The genes are TRBV6-2 or TRBV6-3 and TRBJ1-2; the D gene is possibly TRBD1 (6 bases). The CDR3 is made up of 15 amino acids. Germline assignment: CDR1 MNHEY and CDR2 SVGEGT. V was pared by 7 bases and J by 0 bases, with 15 bases between. The CDR3 DNA reads as TGTGCCAGCACCCCTGCACAGGGACCTAACTATGGCTACACCTTC. Protein: CASTPAQGPNYGYTF.

This chain uses TRBV6-6 with TRBJ1-5; TRBD1 agrees at 7 bases. This CDR3 comprises 16 residues. Per the germline V gene, CDR1 is MNHNY and CDR2 is SVGAGI (reference sequence). Losses at the gene ends were 0 bases for V and 3 bases for J; bases not matched to a gene: 5. This chain's CDR3 is CASSYSSQGVNQPQHF. In nucleotides, the CDR3 is TGTGCCAGCAGTTACTCATCTCAGGGGGTCAATCAGCCCCAGCATTTT.